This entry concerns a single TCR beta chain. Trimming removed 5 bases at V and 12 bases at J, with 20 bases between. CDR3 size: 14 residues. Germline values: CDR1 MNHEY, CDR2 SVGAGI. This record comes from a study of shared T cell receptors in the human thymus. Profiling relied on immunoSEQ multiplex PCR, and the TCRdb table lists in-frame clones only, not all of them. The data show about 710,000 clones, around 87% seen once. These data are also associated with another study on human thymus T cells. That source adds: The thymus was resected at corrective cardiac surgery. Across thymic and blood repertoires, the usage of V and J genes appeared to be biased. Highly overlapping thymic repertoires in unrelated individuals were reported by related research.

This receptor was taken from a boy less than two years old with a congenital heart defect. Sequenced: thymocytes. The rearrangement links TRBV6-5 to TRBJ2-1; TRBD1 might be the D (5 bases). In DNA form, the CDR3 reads TGTGCCAGCAGTCCAAATACAGGAGCCGGAGTGCAGTTCTTC. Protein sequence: CASSPNTGAGVQFF.